The next 32 T cell receptor beta chains were all read from a single sample in a study of post-analysis software for immune sequencing data. General observations from the study: In patients, five TRBV segments were more frequent than in controls, with TRBV5-6, TRBV5-1 and TRBV20-1 among them.

TCR beta cDNA libraries had unique molecular identifiers. TCRdb reprocessed the PCR reads via MiXCR and lists one record per CDR3 protein. The table includes around 200,000 distinct CDR3 sequences, over 25% detected once. These receptors are not linked to any known antigen. The sequenced material came from blood. Receptors were obtained from a girl aged 2 to 17 with multiple sclerosis.

A few counts support this clonotype. The chain has TRBV7-8 and TRBJ2-7; 8 bases map to TRBD1. The germline V gene encodes CDR1 SGHVS and CDR2 FQNEAQ. CDR3 length: 15 amino acids. The trim removed 4 bases at V and 2 bases at J, leaving 7 bases unmatched. The CDR3 loop reads CASSSRQGPAYEQYF. The CDR3 DNA sequence: TGTGCCAGCAGCTCTAGACAGGGGCCGGCCTACGAGCAGTACTTC.

The V and J genes are TRBV20-1 and TRBJ1-2; 7 bases line up with TRBD1. The CDR3 length is 16 residues. The ends lost 1 base at V and 6 bases at J; junction bases unmatched: 14. Germline assignment: CDR1 DFQATT and CDR2 SNEGSKA (reference sequence). The CDR3 region is CSARGAQGVNANGYTF. CDR3 nucleotide sequence: TGCAGTGCTAGAGGGGCGCAGGGGGTTAACGCCAATGGCTACACCTTC.

This rearrangement joins TRBV15 to TRBJ1-4; TRBD1 aligns across 7 bases. Trimming took 3 bases from V and 8 from J; bases not matched to a gene: 12. Germline V CDR1 and CDR2: LNHNV, YYDKDF (reference sequence). The CDR3 loop spans 16 amino acids. The CDR3 DNA is TGTGCCACCAGCAGTCCCGACAGGGCTAGATGGGAAAAACTGTTTTTT. Residues: CATSSPDRARWEKLFF.

In its sample, this clonotype was seen many times. The chain carries TRBV12-3 or TRBV12-4 and TRBJ2-7, with D possibly TRBD1 on 6 matching bases. The CDR3 runs to 14 residues. With 4 bases removed from V and 3 bases from J, the gap between germline ends came to 13 bases. CDR3 DNA: TGTGCCAGCAGTTACCGGGACACCTACTACGAGCAGTACTTC. This encodes CASSYRDTYYEQYF.

This clonotype was found many times. The genes are TRBV6-5 and TRBJ1-2; 7 bases match TRBD1. The CDR3 has 12 residues. V lost 10 bases to trimming and J lost 4 bases; unmatched junction nucleotides: 6. CDR1 and CDR2 (germline): MNHEY, SVGAGI. In DNA, the CDR3 is TGTGCCATCAGGGACAGTTTCTATGGCTACACCTTC. As protein: CAIRDSFYGYTF.

This clonotype was picked up many times. The chain is built from TRBV20-1 and TRBJ1-2; maybe TRBD1 (5 bases). The CDR3 extends over 15 amino acids. Deletions cut 0 bases from V and 2 bases from J, with 13 bases between. The germline V gene has CDR1 DFQATT and CDR2 SNEGSKA (reference sequence). The CDR3 DNA is TGCAGTGCTAGAGATTTCGGCAGGGCAAACTATGGCTACACCTTC. As protein: CSARDFGRANYGYTF.

The genes are TRBV4-1 and TRBJ1-1; D remains unclear. Germline V gives CDR1 MGHRA, CDR2 YSYEKL. CDR3 size: 15 residues. Between the trimmed V and J ends, which lost 4 bases and 0 bases, there was a span of 12 bases. The CDR3 sequence: CASSPPAGMNTEAFF. The CDR3 DNA sequence: TGCGCCAGCAGCCCCCCGGCGGGGATGAACACTGAAGCTTTCTTT.

This clonotype occurred a few times. The V call is TRBV7-8, the J call TRBJ2-5; D gene uncertain. The CDR3 is 14 residues long. Germline loops: CDR1 SGHVS, CDR2 FQNEAQ. Between the trimmed V and J ends, which lost 6 bases and 0 bases, there was a span of 11 bases. The CDR3 sequence is CASRRERYQETQYF. The DNA of the CDR3 is TGTGCCAGCAGAAGAGAAAGGTACCAAGAGACCCAGTACTTC.

The chain joins TRBV3-1 to TRBJ2-7; no definite D call. CDR3 length: 13 amino acids. Germline V lookup: CDR1 LGHDT, CDR2 YNNKEL (reference sequence). V shed 1 base and J shed 10 bases, with 14 bases lying between them. The CDR3 DNA sequence: TGTGCCAGCAGCCAAGGTGCGTTGGAGACCCAGTACGTC. It codes for CASSQGALETQYV.

The genes are TRBV5-6 and TRBJ1-5; D unresolved. The ends were cut back, 3 bases at V and 1 base at J, with 8 bases in the middle. Germline CDR1 SGHDT, CDR2 YYEEEE. The CDR3 totals 14 residues. CDR3: CASSWFRSNQPQHF. The CDR3 DNA follows: TGTGCCAGCAGCTGGTTTAGGAGCAATCAGCCCCAGCATTTT.

This clonotype was detected a few times. The V and J genes are TRBV7-2 and TRBJ2-1, with TRBD2 identical over 7 bases. CDR1 SGHTA and CDR2 FQGNSA come from the germline V gene. After removal of 1 base from V and 5 bases from J, the junction contained 2 bases not matched to a gene. CDR3 length: 14 residues. CDR3: CASSLVGRHNEQFF. CDR3 in DNA: TGTGCCAGCAGCTTAGTCGGGAGGCACAATGAGCAGTTCTTC.

This rearrangement joins TRBV5-1 to TRBJ1-2; D is possibly TRBD1 (5 bases). Trimming shortened V by 4 bases and J by 2 bases, and 21 bases separated the two germline ends. The length of the CDR3 is 17 residues. The germline V gene has CDR1 SGHRS and CDR2 YFSETQ. The DNA for the CDR3 is TGCGCCAGCAGCCAAGGGGTGGCAGGCGGAAGAAACTATGGCTACACCTTC. Translating it yields CASSQGVAGGRNYGYTF.

This clonotype was picked up many times. The rearrangement links TRBV29-1 to TRBJ2-1, with 7 bases matching TRBD2. CDR3 size: 14 residues. J gave up 11 bases and V 4 bases, and 14 bases lay outside the gene matches. Germline lookup yields CDR1 SQVTM and CDR2 ANQGSEA. CDR3 sequence (DNA): TGCAGCGTTGGGGAAGGACCGGCGGGGGATAAGCAGTTCTTC. This sequence encodes CSVGEGPAGDKQFF.

The chain is built from TRBV29-1 and TRBJ1-1, with 8 bases matching TRBD1. The germline V gene has CDR1 SQVTM and CDR2 ANQGSEA. Losses at the gene ends were 0 bases for V and 1 base for J; bases not matched to a gene: 1. CDR3 length: 14 amino acids. The CDR3 sequence: CSVEDTGGNTEAFF. DNA for the CDR3: TGCAGCGTTGAAGATACAGGGGGGAACACTGAAGCTTTCTTT.

A note on this clonotype: This is likely a read error, given that the CDR3 carries no conserved phenylalanine or tryptophan at its end. CDR3 amino acids: CASSLLAGASYGQYC. The CDR3 DNA reads as TGTGCCAGCAGTTTACTTGCGGGAGCGTCCTACGGGCAGTACTGC. The chain combines TRBV12-3 or TRBV12-4 with TRBJ2-7, with 7 bases identical to TRBD2. The CDR3 is 15 residues long.

J is TRBJ1-5 and V is TRBV7-8; weak D call: TRBD1 (5 bases). This CDR3 spans 15 amino acids. Germline CDR1 is SGHVS and CDR2 is FQNEAQ. The ends were cut back, 1 base at V and 7 bases at J, with 14 bases in the middle. CDR3 nucleotides: TGTGCCAGCAGCTTAGATGGGGGGTCCAGACAGCCCCAGCATTTT. Protein: CASSLDGGSRQPQHF.

This clonotype was recorded at least ten times. This chain uses TRBV10-3 with TRBJ2-7; D possibly matches TRBD1 or TRBD2 (5 bases each). The V end was cut by 3 bases, the J end by 5 bases, with 17 bases between. Germline V lookup: CDR1 ENHRY, CDR2 SYGVKD. The CDR3 is 15 amino acids. CDR3 sequence reads: CAISEVGTKLDEQYF. The CDR3 DNA follows: TGTGCCATCAGTGAAGTTGGGACCAAACTAGACGAGCAGTACTTC.

This clonotype was seen at least ten times. J is TRBJ2-3 and V is TRBV29-1, with 9 bases matching TRBD2. V was pared by 4 bases and J by 5 bases, with 1 base of the junction left unmatched. The CDR3 has 12 amino acids. Per germline, CDR1 SQVTM and CDR2 ANQGSEA. CDR3 coding DNA: TGCAGCGTTGCTAGCGGGGAAGATACGCAGTATTTT. Protein product: CSVASGEDTQYF.

V gene TRBV24-1 combines with J gene TRBJ1-1; no clear D gene. V gave up 3 bases and J gave up 3 bases, with 10 bases separating them. The CDR3 spans 14 residues. Germline assignment: CDR1 KGHDR and CDR2 SFDVKD. The CDR3 is CATSDPTRDTEAFF. In nucleotides, the CDR3 is TGTGCCACCAGTGATCCCACACGGGACACTGAAGCTTTCTTT.

The chain carries TRBV7-6 and TRBJ2-3, with TRBD2 matching 7 bases. The J segment lost 4 bases and the V segment lost 1 base, leaving 8 bases of the junction unmatched. This CDR3 contains 16 residues. Germline CDR1 and CDR2: SGHVS and FNYEAQ. The CDR3 bases are TGTGCCAGCAGCTTAGGACGGGGGGACCGTGCAGATACGCAGTATTTT. Translated: CASSLGRGDRADTQYF.

The CDR3 region has the DNA TGTGCCAGCAGCGTATTGGGAAAGGATGAGCAGTTCTTC. Translated, it gives CASSVLGKDEQFF. The V and J genes are TRBV9 and TRBJ2-1; no clear D gene. Germline V CDR1 and CDR2: SGDLS, YYNGEE. CDR3 length: 13 residues. V shed 1 base and J shed 8 bases, with 10 bases lying between them.

The genes are TRBV4-2 and TRBJ2-1, with a possible D match to TRBD2 (5 bases). Between the trimmed V and J ends, which lost 0 bases and 5 bases, there was a span of 20 bases. The germline V gene has CDR1 LGHNA and CDR2 YNFKEQ. The CDR3 contains 18 residues. The CDR3 is CASSQDGFGFGRDNEQFF. The DNA of the CDR3 is TGTGCCAGCAGCCAAGATGGGTTCGGGTTTGGGCGGGACAATGAGCAGTTCTTC.

Regarding this clonotype: With a much larger clone just one base away, this may be a read error. The chain joins TRBV29-1 to TRBJ1-1; D may be TRBD1 (5 bases). The ends were cut back, 7 bases at V and 3 bases at J, with 15 bases in the middle. CDR3 size: 13 residues. Germline V lookup: CDR1 SQVTM, CDR2 ANQGSEA. CDR3 in DNA: TGCAGCGCCCGCTGGGGGGACCACACTGAAGCTTTCTTT. It encodes CSARWGDHTEAFF. Full variable domain (rest looked up from reference TRBV29-1 and TRBJ1-1): SAVISQKPSRDICQRGTSLTIQCQVDSQVTMMFWYRQQPGQSLTLIATANQGSEATYESGFVIDKFPISRPNLTFSTLTVSNMSPEDSSIYLCSARWGDHTEAFFGQGTRLTVV.

The chain links TRBV25-1 to TRBJ1-6, with TRBD1 matching 8 bases. The V gene end was trimmed by 6 bases and the J gene end by 11 bases; junction bases not matched to a gene: 12. CDR1 is MGHDK, CDR2 SYGVNS, per germline. The CDR3 runs 15 residues. CDR3 nucleotide sequence: TGTGCCAGCAGCACCCGGGACAGGCTTTTTCCACCCCTCCACTTT. This codes for CASSTRDRLFPPLHF.

This clonotype was seen at least ten times. The gene calls are TRBV6-5 and TRBJ2-3; D not certain. Deletions cut 5 bases from V and 3 bases from J, with 12 bases between. The CDR3 is 14 residues long. CDR1 is MNHEY, CDR2 SVGAGI, per germline. The CDR3 is CASSTRRATDTQYF. The CDR3 DNA sequence: TGTGCCAGCAGTACCCGACGGGCGACAGATACGCAGTATTTT.

This clonotype came up many times. This chain uses TRBV5-1 with TRBJ2-7, with no clear D. This CDR3 comprises 13 residues. The germline gives CDR1 SGHRS, CDR2 YFSETQ. The V end lost 1 base, the J end lost 4 bases, and 9 bases lay between the germline ends. The CDR3 DNA reads TGCGCCAGCAGCTTGTATACCGATTACGAGCAGTACTTC. Protein: CASSLYTDYEQYF.

CDR3 sequence (DNA): TGTGCCAGCAGCCAAGATTTAATAGGGGAGCCCTACAATGAGCAGTTCTTC. This translates into CASSQDLIGEPYNEQFF. The rearrangement joins TRBV4-2 to TRBJ2-1; D might be TRBD1 or TRBD2, each matching 5 bases. The germline V and J ends were trimmed by 0 bases and 2 bases, with 14 bases remaining between them. The CDR3 is made up of 17 amino acids. Germline CDR1 and CDR2: LGHNA and YNFKEQ.

The V gene is TRBV10-2, the J gene TRBJ1-1; 7 bases agree with TRBD1. Germline assignment: CDR1 WSHSY and CDR2 SAAADI. Trimming cost V 6 bases and J 4 bases; bases outside gene matches: 5. The CDR3 is 13 residues long. CDR3: CASRVGTATEAFF. DNA of the CDR3: TGCGCCAGCAGAGTCGGGACAGCCACTGAAGCTTTCTTT.

The chain uses TRBV9 and TRBJ2-5, with 13 nucleotides matching TRBD2. The J call is in doubt because the DNA end fits TRBJ2-7 better. Germline CDR1 SGDLS, CDR2 YYNGEE. This CDR3 spans 16 amino acids. The CDR3 sequence is CASSADGGLAGNEQYF. In nucleotides, the CDR3 is TGTGCCAGCAGCGCCGACGGGGGACTAGCGGGAAACGAGCAGTACTTC.

This clonotype was counted between two and nine times. The V and J genes are TRBV4-1 and TRBJ1-1; D unresolved. The V gene lost 0 bases and the J gene lost 3 bases, with 17 bases spanning the gap. This CDR3 comprises 17 residues. Germline loops: CDR1 MGHRA, CDR2 YSYEKL. CDR3 region: CASSQEVKRPEHTEAFF. DNA for the CDR3: TGCGCCAGCAGCCAAGAGGTGAAAAGGCCTGAGCACACTGAAGCTTTCTTT.

This clonotype occurred a few times. Mismatch with germline at one junction end may stem from a read error. The V and J genes are TRBV7-2 and TRBJ1-4; D unresolved. CDR1 is SGHTA, CDR2 FQGNSA, per germline. This CDR3 spans 13 amino acids. The CDR3 DNA reads TGTGCCAGCAGCTTAGCGTTTAATGAAAAACGGTTTTTT. Residues: CASSLAFNEKRFF.

At least ten counts were recorded for this clonotype. This chain joins TRBV7-9 and TRBJ1-2; no clear D. Trimming took 1 base from V and 4 from J, leaving 7 bases between them. This CDR3 spans 13 amino acids. Germline V gene data show CDR1 as SEHNR and CDR2 as FQNEAQ (reference sequence). CDR3 loop: CASSLGKGYGYTF. The CDR3 DNA follows: TGTGCCAGCAGCTTAGGAAAAGGCTATGGCTACACCTTC.